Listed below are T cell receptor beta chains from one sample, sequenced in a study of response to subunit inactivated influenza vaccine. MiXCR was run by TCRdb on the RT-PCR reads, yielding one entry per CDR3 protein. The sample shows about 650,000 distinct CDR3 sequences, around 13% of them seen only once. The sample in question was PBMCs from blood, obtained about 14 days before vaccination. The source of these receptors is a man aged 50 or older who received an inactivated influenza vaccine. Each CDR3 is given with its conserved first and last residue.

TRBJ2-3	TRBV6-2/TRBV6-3	CASSLGQITDTQYF
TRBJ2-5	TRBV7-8	CASSLRRAWGEIQETQYF
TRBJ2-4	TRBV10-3	CAISDEGAKNIQYF
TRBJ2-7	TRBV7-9	CASIGTSGGTVEQYF
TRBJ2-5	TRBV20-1	CSATRTAQETQYF
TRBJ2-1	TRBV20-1	CSARGLAGLTYNEQFF
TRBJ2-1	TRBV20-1	CSARDAGSYNEQFF
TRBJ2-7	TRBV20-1	CSARPGTGEAYEQYF
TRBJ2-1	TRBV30	CAWTQYNEQFF
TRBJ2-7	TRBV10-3	CAISETSYEQYF
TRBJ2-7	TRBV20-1	CSADRDTSYEQYF
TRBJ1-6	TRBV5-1	CASSLAGTDNSPLHF
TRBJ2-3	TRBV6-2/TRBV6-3	CASSPHVYTDTQYF
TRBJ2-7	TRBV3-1	CASSQNAVAYEQYF
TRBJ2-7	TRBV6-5	CASSYTTGRVSEQYF
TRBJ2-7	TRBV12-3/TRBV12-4	CASSTTTNYEQNF
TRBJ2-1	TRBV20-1	CSARDLAGEYNEQFF
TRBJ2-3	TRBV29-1	CSVASASLDTQYF
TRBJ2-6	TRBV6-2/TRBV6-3	CASEMGQGAYSGANVLTF
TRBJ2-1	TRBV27	CASSSDTLGYNEQFF
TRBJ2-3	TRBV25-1	CASSEGGTVADTQYF
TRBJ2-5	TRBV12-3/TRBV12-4	CASSDWGGGQETQYF
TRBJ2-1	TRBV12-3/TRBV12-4	CASILSGGPYNEQFF
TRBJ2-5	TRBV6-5	CASSYGGGAPETQYF
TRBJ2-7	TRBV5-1	CASSIHGDTSYEQYF
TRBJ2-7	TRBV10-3	CAISESSSLGRNEQYF
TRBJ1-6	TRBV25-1	CASSEFGTGRFDSPLHF
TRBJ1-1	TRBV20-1	CSARVTANTEAFF
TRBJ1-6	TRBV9	CASSALQGYNSPLHF
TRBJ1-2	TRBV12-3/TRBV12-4	CASSSRGAHGYTF
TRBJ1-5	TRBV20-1	CSASKGGMDQPQHF
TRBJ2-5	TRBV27	CASSLYFGDQETQYF
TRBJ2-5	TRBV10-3	CAISPGAQETQYF
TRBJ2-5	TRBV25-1	CASTSTGETQYF
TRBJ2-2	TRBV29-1	CSAWDSANTGELFF
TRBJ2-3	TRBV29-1	CSVVWVKDTQYF
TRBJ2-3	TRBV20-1	CSASSGTVGTDTQYF
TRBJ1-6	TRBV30	CAWSARHHLHF
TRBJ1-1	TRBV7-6	CASSLNILNTEAFF
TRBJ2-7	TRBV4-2	CASSQVTSGGFYEQYF
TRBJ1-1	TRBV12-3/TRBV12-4	CASSLRGTGTTEAFF
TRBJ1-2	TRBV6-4	CASSDGPRNGYTF
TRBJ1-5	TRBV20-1	CSASVRENNQPQHF
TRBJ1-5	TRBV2	CASSLGDRGGQPQHF
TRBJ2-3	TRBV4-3	CASSLQLLGTDTQYF
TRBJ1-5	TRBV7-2	CASSLALDQPQHF
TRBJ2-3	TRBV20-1	CSAPPLRELTDTQYF
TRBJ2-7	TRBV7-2	CASSLAGQGGHEQYF
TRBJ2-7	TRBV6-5	CASSSRQGNIYEQYF
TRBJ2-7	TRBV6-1	CASSENSPYEQYF
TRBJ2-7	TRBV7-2	CASSLVSDRVLEQYF
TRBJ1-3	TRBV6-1	CASSERQGAGNTIYF
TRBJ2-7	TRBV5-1	CASRGLSSSYEQYF
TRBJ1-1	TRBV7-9	CASSSPRGGREDTEAFF
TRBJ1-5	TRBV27	CASKPTGSGYQPQHF
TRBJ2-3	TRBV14	CASSQGGTSTDTQYF
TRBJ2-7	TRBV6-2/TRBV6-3	CASRTDPRLEEQYF
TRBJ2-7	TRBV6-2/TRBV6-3	CASREDYYEQYF
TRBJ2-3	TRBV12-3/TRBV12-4	CASSLSVGPPDTQYF
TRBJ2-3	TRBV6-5	CASSSRQTSGARGTQYF